The rows below give T cell receptor beta chains drawn from one sample of a study of cytomegalovirus exposure and HLA in healthy donors. The data were produced by immunoSEQ multiplex PCR, yet TCRdb's version contains in-frame clones alone and is incomplete. The sample lists about 180,000 clones, around 80% occurring once. The specimen was PBMCs. All receptors derive from a man in his late teens or twenties in good health and CMV-seronegative. The conserved cysteine and the conserved F or W are not part of the CDR3 here. Size values are once, few and many counts, or a class for expanded clones, and some rows have none.

abundance: NA; v_gene: TRBV30; CDR3aa: AWSVGGRGGKLF
abundance: NA; v_gene: TRBV9; CDR3aa: ASSVEDGRALLNEQF
abundance: NA; v_gene: TRBV18; CDR3aa: ASSHPGQGDYGYT
abundance: NA; v_gene: TRBV6-5; CDR3aa: ASTRTGGVPGELF
abundance: once; v_gene: TRBV7-9; CDR3aa: ASSLYGGGTSYEQY
abundance: NA; v_gene: TRBV29-1; CDR3aa: SVEDGLAGVADTQY
abundance: NA; v_gene: TRBV5-4; CDR3aa: ASSGRTGGNYEQY
abundance: NA; v_gene: TRBV7-3; CDR3aa: ASSLRPNTEAF
abundance: NA; v_gene: TRBV30; CDR3aa: AWSVGQGACEAF
abundance: NA; v_gene: TRBV19; CDR3aa: ASRPWTGRRGEAF
abundance: few; v_gene: TRBV7-9; CDR3aa: ASSLAGGSGNTIY
abundance: NA; v_gene: TRBV5-1; CDR3aa: ASRRDGRNEKLF
abundance: once; v_gene: TRBV4-3; CDR3aa: ASSQDLAGEQF
abundance: NA; v_gene: TRBV6-1; CDR3aa: ASRLETGGSYEQY
abundance: NA; v_gene: TRBV5-6; CDR3aa: ASSVARVAGGYEQF
abundance: NA; v_gene: TRBV19; CDR3aa: ASSSLQGKGNTEAF
abundance: NA; v_gene: TRBV5-6; CDR3aa: ASSLQGNTDTQY
abundance: NA; v_gene: TRBV30; CDR3aa: AWSKAASGLAQY